This T cell receptor (beta chain) stems from a study of blood T cell repertoires in COVID-19. For the study at large: PBMCs, B-cell-depleted T cells, or T cells were the source of the cDNA or gDNA that made up the material.

Per the original data handling: The assay estimated nucleated cells by amplifying reference gene primers. TCRdb keeps only in-frame clones here, not all; method: immunoSEQ multiplex PCR. That table is the source of V, J and clone size, and D and trimming were worked out from the DNA. The sample carries around 100,000 clones, 88% recorded once. CDR1 is SGDLS and CDR2 is YYNGEE in the germline V gene. The CDR3 sequence is 17 residues long. Trimming removed 1 base from V and 8 bases from J; junction bases left unmatched: 13. The rearrangement joins TRBV9 to TRBJ2-1, with 9 bases identical to TRBD1. This TCR derives from a woman aged 55-69 years with acute or convalescent COVID-19. Sequencing input: peripheral blood. The CDR3 protein is CASSVQAGTGLRDEQFF. CDR3 bases: TGTGCCAGCAGCGTACAGGCCGGGACAGGGCTGAGGGATGAGCAGTTCTTC.